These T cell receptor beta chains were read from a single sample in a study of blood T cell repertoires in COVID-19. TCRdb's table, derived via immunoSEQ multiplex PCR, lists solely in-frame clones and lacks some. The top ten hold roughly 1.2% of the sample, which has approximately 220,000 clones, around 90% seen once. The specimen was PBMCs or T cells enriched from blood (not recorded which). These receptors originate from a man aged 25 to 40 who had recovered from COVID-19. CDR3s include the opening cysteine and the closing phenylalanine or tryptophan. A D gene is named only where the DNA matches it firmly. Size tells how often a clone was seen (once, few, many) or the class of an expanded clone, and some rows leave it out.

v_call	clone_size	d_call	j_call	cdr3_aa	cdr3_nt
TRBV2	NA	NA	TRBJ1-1	CASSRAGTEAFF	TGTGCCAGCAGTCGTGCGGGCACTGAAGCTTTCTTT
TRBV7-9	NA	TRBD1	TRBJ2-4	CASTQPGQGLAKNIQYF	TGTGCCAGCACCCAACCGGGACAGGGGCTAGCCAAAAACATTCAGTACTTC
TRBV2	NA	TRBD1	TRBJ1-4	CATSGLLGQANEKLFF	TGTGCCACCTCCGGTCTCCTGGGACAGGCTAATGAAAAACTGTTTTTT
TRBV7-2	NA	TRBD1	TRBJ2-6	CASRQGWDRTSGANVLTF	TGTGCCAGCAGACAGGGGTGGGACAGGACTTCTGGGGCCAACGTCCTGACTTTC
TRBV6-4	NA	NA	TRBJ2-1	CASSDADIPYNEQFF	TGTGCCAGCAGTGACGCGGACATCCCCTACAATGAGCAGTTCTTC
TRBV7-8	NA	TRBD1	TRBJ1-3	CARSWGQSGNTIYF	TGTGCCAGGAGCTGGGGACAGTCTGGAAACACCATATATTTT
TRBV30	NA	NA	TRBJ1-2	CAWSRTTKGYTF	TGTGCCTGGAGTAGAACTACCAAAGGCTACACCTTC
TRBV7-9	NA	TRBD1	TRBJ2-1	CASSLARQGDNEQFF	TGTGCCAGCAGCTTAGCGCGACAGGGTGACAATGAGCAGTTCTTC
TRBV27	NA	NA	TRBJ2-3	CASSLTPPGRTSTDTQYF	TGTGCCAGCAGTTTAACCCCCCCGGGGAGGACCAGCACAGATACGCAGTATTTT
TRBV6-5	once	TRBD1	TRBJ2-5	CASSPGQGALTQYF	TGTGCCAGCAGTCCCGGACAGGGGGCATTGACCCAGTACTTC
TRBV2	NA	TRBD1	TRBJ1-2	CASSQIQGYYGYTF	TGTGCCAGCAGTCAAATACAGGGGTACTATGGCTACACCTTC
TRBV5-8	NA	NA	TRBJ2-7	CASIGETYEQYF	TGTGCCAGCATTGGGGAGACCTACGAGCAGTACTTC
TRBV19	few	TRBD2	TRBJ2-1	CASSTLTSGENYNEQFF	TGTGCCAGTAGTACGCTGACTAGCGGAGAGAATTACAATGAGCAGTTCTTC
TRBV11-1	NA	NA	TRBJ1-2	CASSLGARGDGYTF	TGTGCCAGCAGCTTAGGAGCCAGGGGCGATGGCTACACCTTC
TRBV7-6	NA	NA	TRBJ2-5	CASSLDNHQETQYF	TGTGCCAGCAGCTTAGACAACCACCAAGAGACCCAGTACTTC
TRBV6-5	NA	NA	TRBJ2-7	CASSQTGSGSYEQYF	TGTGCCAGCAGTCAAACAGGGTCAGGCTCCTACGAGCAGTACTTC
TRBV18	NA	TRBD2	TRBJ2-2	CASLPTSGRTNTGELFF	TGTGCCAGCCTACCGACTAGCGGGAGGACCAACACCGGGGAGCTGTTTTTT
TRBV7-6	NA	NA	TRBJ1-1	CASSLEAGMNTEAFF	TGTGCCAGCAGCTTAGAGGCGGGAATGAACACTGAAGCTTTCTTT
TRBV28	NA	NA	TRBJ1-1	CASSLWGRQEGAEAFF	TGTGCCAGCAGTTTGTGGGGACGACAGGAAGGGGCTGAAGCTTTCTTT
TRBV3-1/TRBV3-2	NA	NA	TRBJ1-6	CASSQEEVANSPLHF	TGTGCCAGCAGCCAAGAGGAGGTGGCCAATTCACCCCTCCACTTT
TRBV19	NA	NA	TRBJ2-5	CASSIGRRYQETQYF	TGTGCCAGTAGTATTGGGCGGAGGTACCAAGAGACCCAGTACTTC
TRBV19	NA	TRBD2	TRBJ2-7	CASSIGGSNEQYF	TGTGCCAGTAGTATAGGCGGGAGCAACGAGCAGTACTTC
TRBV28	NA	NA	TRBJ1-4	CASFGFEKLFF	TGTGCCAGTTTCGGGTTTGAAAAACTGTTTTTT
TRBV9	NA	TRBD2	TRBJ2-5	CASSVDIGGGIAGETQYF	TGTGCCAGCAGCGTAGATATCGGTGGGGGGATAGCGGGAGAGACCCAGTACTTC
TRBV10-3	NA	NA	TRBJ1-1	CAITAQGEKDGEAFF	TGTGCCATCACGGCACAGGGCGAAAAGGACGGTGAAGCTTTCTTT
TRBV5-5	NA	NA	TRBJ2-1	CASSLTSSYNEQFF	TGTGCCAGCAGCTTAACTAGCTCCTACAATGAGCAGTTCTTC
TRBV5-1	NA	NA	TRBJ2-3	CASSLARVAPTDTQYF	TGCGCCAGCAGCTTGGCCAGGGTAGCACCCACAGATACGCAGTATTTT
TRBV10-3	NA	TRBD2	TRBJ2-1	CAISESRASGSLVNEQFF	TGTGCCATCAGTGAGTCGAGGGCTAGCGGGAGTCTGGTCAATGAGCAGTTCTTC
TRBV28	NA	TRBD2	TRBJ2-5	CASSLWGRGGSGVTQYF	TGTGCCAGCAGTTTATGGGGACGTGGCGGGAGCGGTGTGACCCAGTACTTC
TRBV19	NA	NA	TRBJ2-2	CASSLVGQTNTGELFF	TGTGCCAGTAGTCTAGTTGGACAGACGAACACCGGGGAGCTGTTTTTT
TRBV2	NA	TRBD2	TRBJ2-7	CAGNSGGAAEQYF	TGTGCCGGAAATAGCGGGGGGGCGGCCGAGCAGTACTTC
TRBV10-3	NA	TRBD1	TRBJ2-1	CAISEGTGRNEQFF	TGTGCCATCAGTGAGGGGACAGGTAGAAATGAGCAGTTCTTC
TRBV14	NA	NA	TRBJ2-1	CASSEINGGNEQFF	TGTGCCAGCAGCGAAATCAATGGAGGCAATGAGCAGTTCTTC
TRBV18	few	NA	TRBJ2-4	CASTDHQGTKNIQYF	TGTGCCAGCACTGACCATCAGGGCACCAAAAACATTCAGTACTTC
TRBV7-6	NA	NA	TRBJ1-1	CASSLGGPNTEAFF	TGTGCCAGCAGCTTAGGCGGGCCGAACACTGAAGCTTTCTTT
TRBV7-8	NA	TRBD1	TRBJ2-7	CASSGQGRGEQYF	TGTGCCAGCAGTGGACAGGGTAGGGGCGAGCAGTACTTC
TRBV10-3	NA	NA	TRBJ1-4	CAISESRGGGNEKLFF	TGTGCCATCAGTGAGTCTCGAGGGGGGGGAAATGAAAAACTGTTTTTT
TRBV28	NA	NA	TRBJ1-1	CASSFMNTEAFF	TGTGCCAGCAGTTTTATGAACACTGAAGCTTTCTTT
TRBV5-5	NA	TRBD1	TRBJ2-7	CASSLTGTAYEQYF	TGTGCCAGCAGCTTGACCGGGACAGCTTACGAGCAGTACTTC
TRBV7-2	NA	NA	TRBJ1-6	CASTPLAGHSPLHF	TGTGCCAGCACCCCCCTAGCCGGCCATTCACCCCTCCACTTT
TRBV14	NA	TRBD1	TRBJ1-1	CASSPRGQGVLKAFF	TGTGCCAGCAGCCCAAGAGGACAGGGAGTCCTCAAAGCTTTCTTT
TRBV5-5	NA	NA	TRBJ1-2	CASSRVGLSITGYTF	TGTGCCAGCAGTAGAGTCGGACTCTCGATTACTGGCTACACCTTC
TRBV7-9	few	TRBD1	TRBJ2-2	CASSYRDRGTGELFF	TGTGCCAGCAGCTACCGGGACAGGGGTACCGGGGAGCTGTTTTTT
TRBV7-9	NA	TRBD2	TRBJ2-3	CASSPTSGRAADTQYF	TGTGCCAGCAGCCCAACGAGCGGGAGGGCCGCTGATACGCAGTATTTT
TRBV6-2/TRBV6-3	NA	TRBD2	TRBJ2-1	CASSYSSPGLAGQWGEQFF	TGTGCCAGCAGTTACTCGAGTCCAGGACTAGCGGGTCAATGGGGTGAGCAGTTCTTC
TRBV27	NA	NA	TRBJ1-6	CASSRVNSPLHF	TGTGCCAGCAGCAGGGTTAATTCACCCCTCCACTTT